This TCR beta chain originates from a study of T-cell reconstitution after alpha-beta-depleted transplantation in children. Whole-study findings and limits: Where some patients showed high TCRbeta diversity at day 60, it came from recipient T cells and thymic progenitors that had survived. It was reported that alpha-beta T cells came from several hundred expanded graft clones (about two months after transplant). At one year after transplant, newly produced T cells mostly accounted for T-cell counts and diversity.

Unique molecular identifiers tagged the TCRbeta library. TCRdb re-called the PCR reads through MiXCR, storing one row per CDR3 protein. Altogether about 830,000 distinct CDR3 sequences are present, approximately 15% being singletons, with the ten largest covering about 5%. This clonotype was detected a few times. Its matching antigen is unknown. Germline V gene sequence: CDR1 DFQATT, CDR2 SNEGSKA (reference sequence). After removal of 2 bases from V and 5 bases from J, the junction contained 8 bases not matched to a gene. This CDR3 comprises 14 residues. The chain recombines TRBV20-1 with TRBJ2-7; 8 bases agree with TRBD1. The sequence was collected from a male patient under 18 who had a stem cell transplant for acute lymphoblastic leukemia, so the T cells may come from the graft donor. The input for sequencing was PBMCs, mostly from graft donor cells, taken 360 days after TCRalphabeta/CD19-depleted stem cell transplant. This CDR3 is CSARRSGTGDEQYF. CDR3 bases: TGCAGTGCTAGAAGGTCCGGGACAGGTGACGAGCAGTACTTC.